The rows below give T cell receptor beta chains drawn from one sample of a study of blood T cell repertoires in COVID-19. This table comes from immunoSEQ multiplex PCR, and its TCRdb copy is limited to in-frame clones, with some not included. The table shows tens of thousands of clones, with 83% occurring only once. Source material: peripheral blood. The receptors derive from a man between 45 and 60 years old with COVID-19, enrolled during active disease. Both conserved end residues are part of each CDR3. The D gene is left open where the match is weak. Expanded clones get a size class; other rows say once, few or many, or leave the size out.

d_call: .
clone_size: few
cdr3_length: 13
j_call: TRBJ2-5
v_call: TRBV4-1
cdr3_aa: CASSQDRAETQYF
cdr3_nt: TGCGCCAGCAGCCAAGACAGGGCAGAGACCCAGTACTTC

d_call: TRBD1
clone_size: .
cdr3_length: 15
j_call: TRBJ1-4
v_call: TRBV7-9
cdr3_aa: CASSVGTATNEKLFF
cdr3_nt: TGTGCCAGCAGCGTCGGGACAGCAACTAATGAAAAACTGTTTTTT

d_call: .
clone_size: once
cdr3_length: 15
j_call: TRBJ1-4
v_call: TRBV2
cdr3_aa: CASRETGATNEKLFF
cdr3_nt: TGTGCCAGCAGGGAAACAGGAGCAACTAATGAAAAACTGTTTTTT

d_call: .
clone_size: .
cdr3_length: 14
j_call: TRBJ2-2
v_call: TRBV19
cdr3_aa: CASSITVNTGELFF
cdr3_nt: TGTGCCAGTAGTATAACAGTGAACACCGGGGAGCTGTTTTTT

d_call: TRBD1
clone_size: .
cdr3_length: 14
j_call: TRBJ1-6
v_call: TRBV6-5
cdr3_aa: CASSGTGSGSPLHF
cdr3_nt: TGTGCCAGCTCTGGGACAGGGAGCGGTTCACCCCTCCACTTT

d_call: .
clone_size: .
cdr3_length: 11
j_call: TRBJ2-2
v_call: TRBV29-1
cdr3_aa: CSVTRAGELFF
cdr3_nt: TGCAGCGTCACTCGGGCCGGGGAGCTGTTTTTT

d_call: TRBD2
clone_size: .
cdr3_length: 14
j_call: TRBJ2-1
v_call: TRBV5-1
cdr3_aa: CASSLVLGGNEQFF
cdr3_nt: TGCGCCAGCAGCTTAGTGTTGGGGGGGAATGAGCAGTTCTTC

d_call: TRBD2
clone_size: .
cdr3_length: 14
j_call: TRBJ2-3
v_call: TRBV3-1/TRBV3-2
cdr3_aa: CASSPGLKEDTQYF
cdr3_nt: TGTGCCAGCAGCCCGGGACTAAAGGAGGATACGCAGTATTTT

d_call: .
clone_size: few
cdr3_length: 12
j_call: TRBJ2-7
v_call: TRBV12-3/TRBV12-4
cdr3_aa: CASSLATNEQYF
cdr3_nt: TGTGCCAGCAGTTTAGCTACAAACGAGCAGTACTTC

d_call: .
clone_size: .
cdr3_length: 14
j_call: TRBJ2-2
v_call: TRBV9
cdr3_aa: CASSVVAETGELFF
cdr3_nt: TGTGCCAGCAGCGTAGTGGCGGAAACCGGGGAGCTGTTTTTT

d_call: TRBD2
clone_size: .
cdr3_length: 15
j_call: TRBJ2-5
v_call: TRBV5-5
cdr3_aa: CASSASGRAEETQYF
cdr3_nt: TGTGCCAGCAGCGCTAGCGGGAGGGCAGAAGAGACCCAGTACTTC

d_call: .
clone_size: .
cdr3_length: 16
j_call: TRBJ2-3
v_call: TRBV5-1
cdr3_aa: CASSLTPQGRTDTQYF
cdr3_nt: TGCGCCAGCAGCTTGACCCCGCAGGGCAGGACAGATACGCAGTATTTT

d_call: .
clone_size: once
cdr3_length: 11
j_call: TRBJ2-7
v_call: TRBV7-9
cdr3_aa: CASSLSKQQYF
cdr3_nt: TGTGCCAGCAGCTTAAGCAAGCAGCAGTACTTC

d_call: TRBD2
clone_size: few
cdr3_length: 16
j_call: TRBJ2-7
v_call: TRBV7-2
cdr3_aa: CASTLGIAGAVVGQYF
cdr3_nt: TGTGCCAGCACCCTTGGAATTGCGGGAGCGGTCGTTGGGCAGTACTTC

d_call: TRBD1
clone_size: .
cdr3_length: 14
j_call: TRBJ1-1
v_call: TRBV3-1/TRBV3-2
cdr3_aa: CASSRDYRGTEAFF
cdr3_nt: TGTGCCAGCAGCCGAGATTACAGGGGTACTGAAGCTTTCTTT

d_call: TRBD1
clone_size: .
cdr3_length: 13
j_call: TRBJ1-2
v_call: TRBV28
cdr3_aa: CATRGPRGQGYTF
cdr3_nt: TGTGCCACCCGTGGGCCAAGGGGGCAAGGCTACACCTTC

d_call: .
clone_size: once
cdr3_length: 13
j_call: TRBJ2-4
v_call: TRBV29-1
cdr3_aa: CSVEDLPGNIQYF
cdr3_nt: TGCAGCGTTGAAGATCTGCCGGGAAACATTCAGTACTTC

d_call: .
clone_size: .
cdr3_length: 15
j_call: TRBJ2-2
v_call: TRBV18
cdr3_aa: CASSSGTPNTGELFF
cdr3_nt: TGTGCCAGCTCATCCGGGACACCAAACACCGGGGAGCTGTTTTTT

d_call: TRBD2
clone_size: .
cdr3_length: 17
j_call: TRBJ2-2
v_call: TRBV7-9
cdr3_aa: CASSLLLAGANTGELFF
cdr3_nt: TGTGCCAGCAGCTTACTTCTAGCGGGGGCGAACACCGGGGAGCTGTTTTTT

d_call: .
clone_size: .
cdr3_length: 14
j_call: TRBJ1-5
v_call: TRBV27
cdr3_aa: CASSFRSGDQPQHF
cdr3_nt: TGTGCCAGCAGTTTCCGGAGCGGGGATCAGCCCCAGCATTTT